What follows are 4 T cell receptor beta chains derived from one specimen sequenced in a study of post-analysis software for immune sequencing data. Study-level findings and limits: TRBV segments more frequent in patients than in controls numbered roughly five and included TRBV5-6, TRBV5-1 and TRBV20-1.

Their specific antigens are unknown. Researchers reported that TCR beta cDNA libraries carried unique molecular identifiers. MiXCR, applied by TCRdb to the PCR reads, yields one record per CDR3 protein. Among approximately 180,000 distinct CDR3 sequences, roughly 31% were seen once, and the ten largest hold roughly 1.6%. The sequenced sample was blood. These receptors came from a girl aged 10-17 years with multiple sclerosis.

This clonotype was detected only a few times. One end of the junction does not line up with germline, which may come from a read error. The V gene is TRBV13, the J gene TRBJ2-1; 8 bases align to TRBD2. Germline-derived CDR1 and CDR2 are PRHDT and FYEKMQ (reference sequence). The CDR3 runs 15 residues. The CDR3: CASNLEAGVANEQFF. The CDR3 coding sequence is TGTGCCAGCAACTTAGAAGCGGGAGTTGCAAATGAGCAGTTCTTC.

This clonotype showed up just once. The rearrangement uses TRBV5-1 and TRBJ1-1; D not resolved. Germline-derived CDR1 and CDR2 are SGHRS and YFSETQ. CDR3 length: 13 amino acids. Trimming stripped 3 bases from V and 1 base from J, with 7 bases between. CDR3 bases: TGCGCCAGCAGCTCCGGGCAGAACACTGAAGCTTTCTTT. It encodes CASSSGQNTEAFF.

This clonotype was seen ten or more times. The chain is built from TRBV20-1 and TRBJ2-1; 15 bases are shared with TRBD2. V lost 6 bases and J lost 9; bases outside the gene matches: 6. Germline CDR1 DFQATT, CDR2 SNEGSKA (reference sequence). The CDR3 covers 14 residues. CDR3: CSALGTSGGSEQFF. CDR3 nucleotides: TGCAGTGCGCTCGGGACTAGCGGGGGGAGTGAGCAGTTCTTC.

This clonotype was counted many times. This rearrangement joins TRBV6-5 to TRBJ2-3; D is undetermined. Trimming took off 5 bases at V and 0 bases at J, with 12 bases between the two ends. Looked up from germline, CDR1 is MNHEY and CDR2 is SVGAGI. The CDR3 is made up of 15 amino acids. The CDR3 nucleotides are TGTGCCAGCAGTAAACACTTACCTAGCACAGATACGCAGTATTTT. This translates into CASSKHLPSTDTQYF.